This T cell receptor beta chain was observed in a study of blood T cell repertoires in COVID-19. Authors' methods: Estimation of nucleated cell counts relied on the amplification of reference gene primers. Clones were read by immunoSEQ multiplex PCR, and TCRdb kept only the in-frame ones, dropping some. D and trimming were read from the DNA, whereas the V and J calls and clone size are those reported in that table. The data show approximately 170,000 clones, about 80% seen once. The CDR3 is 13 residues long. The V gene's germline CDR1 is SGHRS and CDR2 YFSETQ. V was trimmed by 2 bases and J by 2 bases, leaving 7 bases between them.

This sequence originates from a man aged 65 to 79 who had recovered from COVID-19. The material sequenced was peripheral blood. The chain joins TRBV5-1 to TRBJ2-5, with D maybe TRBD1 (5 bases). CDR3 amino acids: CASSLQEQETQYF. In DNA form, the CDR3 reads TGCGCCAGCAGCTTACAGGAGCAAGAGACCCAGTACTTC. Full variable domain (outside the CDR3, taken from reference TRBV5-1 and TRBJ2-5): KAGVTQTPRYLIKTRGQQVTLSCSPISGHRSVSWYQQTPGQGLQFLFEYFSETQRNKGNFPGRFSGRQFSNSRSEMNVSTLELGDSALYLCASSLQEQETQYFGPGTRLLVL.